These 8 T cell receptor beta chains were all obtained from the same sample, sequenced in a study of CD8 T cells in Susac syndrome. Reverse transcription used about 0.45 to 1 ug RNA and random hexamers. TCRdb ran MiXCR on the immunoSEQ multiplex PCR reads and lists one entry per CDR3 protein. The sample shows 180,000 or so distinct CDR3 sequences, 85% to 95% of them seen only once. Sequenced material: CD4+ T cells from PBMCs. These receptors were taken from a human donor in good health.

The chain couples TRBV11-2 to TRBJ1-5; D ambiguous. Germline values: CDR1 SGHAT, CDR2 FQNNGV. The CDR3 is 14 residues long. V lost 5 bases and J 0 bases, leaving 8 bases between the germline ends. The CDR3 nucleotides are TGTGCCAGCAGCGGAGCTTATAGCAATCAGCCCCAGCATTTT. It is translated as CASSGAYSNQPQHF.

V and J are TRBV3-1 and TRBJ2-1, with a possible D match to TRBD2 (5 bases). CDR3 size: 15 residues. In germline, CDR1 is LGHDT, CDR2 YNNKEL (reference sequence). The V and J ends lost 2 bases and 6 bases respectively, with 14 bases between them. The CDR3 DNA reads as TGTGCCAGCAGCCAACCCCTAGGGAGTTCCAATGAGCAGTTCTTC. Its translation is CASSQPLGSSNEQFF.

The chain joins TRBV3-1 to TRBJ2-4, with D unclear. The V end was cut by 7 bases, the J end by 8 bases, with 15 bases between. This CDR3 has 13 residues. From germline, CDR1 is LGHDT and CDR2 YNNKEL (reference sequence). This CDR3 reads CASTVRGSDIQYF. The CDR3 nucleotides read TGTGCCAGCACCGTGAGAGGCTCTGACATTCAGTACTTC.

The chain is built from TRBV7-2 and TRBJ2-7; 10 bases agree with TRBD2. Losses at the gene ends were 2 bases for V and 6 bases for J; bases not matched to a gene: 10. Germline V gene data show CDR1 as SGHTA and CDR2 as FQGNSA. This CDR3 comprises 16 residues. For the CDR3, the DNA is TGTGCCAGCAGCTTAATCGCGCTAGCGGGAGATTCCGAGCAGTACTTC. It encodes CASSLIALAGDSEQYF.

J is TRBJ1-3 and V is TRBV29-1, with unresolved D. Trimming removed 2 bases from V and 4 bases from J, with 6 bases in between. The V gene's germline CDR1 is SQVTM and CDR2 ANQGSEA. The CDR3 has 12 residues. CDR3 in amino acids: CSVEPRGNTIYF. The CDR3 nucleotides read TGCAGCGTTGAACCCAGGGGAAACACCATATATTTT.

The gene calls are TRBV6-6 and TRBJ2-7; 9 bases agree with TRBD1. CDR3 length: 15 residues. J was trimmed by 2 bases and V by 2 bases; bases with no gene match: 4. The germline CDR1 and CDR2 sequences are MNHNY and SVGAGI (reference sequence). CDR3 nucleotide sequence: TGTGCCAGCAGTTACACTGACAGGGGGGCCTACGAGCAGTACTTC. It encodes CASSYTDRGAYEQYF.

This clonotype has a single count. J is TRBJ2-7 and V is TRBV9, with TRBD2 matching over 10 bases. The CDR3 is 14 residues long. The V gene's germline CDR1 is SGDLS and CDR2 YYNGEE. V trimming: 4 bases; J trimming: 5 bases; junction bases outside the gene matches: 6. CDR3 residues: CASSPGLAQHEQYF. Written as DNA, the CDR3 is TGTGCCAGCAGCCCGGGACTAGCGCAGCACGAGCAGTACTTC.

The V and J genes are TRBV15 and TRBJ2-1; no clear D. Germline lookup yields CDR1 LNHNV and CDR2 YYDKDF (reference sequence). CDR3 size: 13 residues. V was clipped by 0 bases and J by 5 bases, with 5 bases between them. CDR3 residues: CATSRDLDNEQFF. CDR3 DNA sequence: TGTGCCACCAGCAGAGACCTCGACAATGAGCAGTTCTTC.